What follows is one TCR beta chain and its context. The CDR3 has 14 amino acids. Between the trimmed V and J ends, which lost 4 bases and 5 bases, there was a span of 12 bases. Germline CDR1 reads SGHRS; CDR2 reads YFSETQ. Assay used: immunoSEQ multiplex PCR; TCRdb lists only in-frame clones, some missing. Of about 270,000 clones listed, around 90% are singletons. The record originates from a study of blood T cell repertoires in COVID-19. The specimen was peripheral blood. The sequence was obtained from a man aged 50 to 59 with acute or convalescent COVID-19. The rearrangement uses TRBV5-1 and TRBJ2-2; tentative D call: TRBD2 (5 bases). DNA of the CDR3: TGCGCCAGCAGCCTAGCTGTCTTGACCGGGGAGCTGTTTTTT. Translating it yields CASSLAVLTGELFF.